This TCR beta chain appears in the sequencing data of a study of CD8 T cells in Susac syndrome. Study-level points and caveats: It was acknowledged in the study that the number of individuals who were included in its TCR sequencing and HLA analysis was relatively small.

Purification of the CD8+ and CD4+ T cells relied on negative isolation, and TEMRA cells underwent FACS enrichment. When the RNA was reverse transcribed, random hexamers were used with an input of about 0.5 to 1 ug. TCR beta CDR3 was amplified by immunoSEQ covering 54 Vbeta and 13 Jbeta. From the immunoSEQ multiplex PCR reads, TCRdb called clonotypes with MiXCR, one entry per CDR3 protein. The profile shows about 200,000 distinct CDR3 sequences, approximately 95% of them singletons. A word on this clonotype: Antigen: not known.

CDR1 and CDR2 from the germline V gene are SGHRS and YFSETQ. The CDR3 has 15 amino acids. Trimming pared 1 base from V and 0 bases from J, leaving 11 bases between. Sequencing input: CD4+ T cells from PBMCs. J is TRBJ2-7 and V is TRBV5-1, with D maybe TRBD1 (6 bases). The sequence was obtained from a human donor with multiple sclerosis. The CDR3 here is CASSLRADSSYEQYF. For the CDR3, the DNA is TGCGCCAGCAGCTTGCGGGCGGACAGCTCCTACGAGCAGTACTTC.